The following is a TCR beta chain sequence with its context. Its cognate antigen is unknown. Trimming left V 6 bases short and J 7 bases short, with 10 bases between. The CDR3 has 12 amino acids. Germline CDR1 reads SNHLY; CDR2 reads FYNNEI. Arm-PCR of CDR3 regions with iRepertoire HTBI primers generated TCR beta libraries. Using its own MiXCR run on the multiplex PCR reads, TCRdb lists one record per CDR3 protein. This table holds about 300,000 distinct CDR3 sequences, over 15% found once. The entry originates in a study of regulatory T cells in long-lasting Graves disease. General study points: Persistent disease showed a preference for TRBV28, TRBJ1-2 and TRBJ2-5. Comparison showed that persistent patients shared more public clonotypes (fewer than 3,000) than new patients (about 970).

As for time point: newly diagnosed GD, antithyroid drugs for less than 3 months. After RNA was extracted from PBMCs, the TCR library was made from it. Graves' disease diagnoses followed American Thyroid Association guidelines. J is TRBJ2-1 and V is TRBV2; no clear D. The sample in question was peripheral blood mononuclear cells (PBMCs), obtained at new diagnosis, from a patient treated with antithyroid drugs. The TCR was taken from a female donor with Graves disease. CDR3 in amino acids: CASSRFINEQFF. In nucleotides, the CDR3 is TGTGCCAGCAGCCGTTTTATTAATGAGCAGTTCTTC.